Following are 2 T cell receptor beta chains from one sample sequenced in a study of metastatic and nonmetastatic thyroid tumors. No patient received treatment before thyroid surgery. MiXCR reprocessed the PCR reads for TCRdb. The table lists 21,000 or so clones, around 16% of them singletons. The source material was blood. The receptors stem from a female donor with papillary thyroid cancer or a benign thyroid nodule (not recorded which). Some clones in this sample may be carry-over from other donors' samples.

The chain couples TRBV20-1 to TRBJ2-1; TRBD2 agrees at 10 bases. Germline trimming cut 6 bases from V and 6 bases from J; bases unmatched to any gene: 8. The CDR3 is 14 amino acids. Germline CDR1 reads DFQATT; CDR2 reads SNEGSKA (reference sequence). The CDR3 nucleotides are TGCAGTGCACCCGGGACTAGCGATATCAATGAGCAGTTCTTC. Protein: CSAPGTSDINEQFF.

This clone has ten or more counts. The genes are TRBV30 and TRBJ2-3; D unresolved. The V and J ends lost 2 bases and 7 bases respectively, with 7 bases between them. Germline CDR1 GTSNPN, CDR2 SVGIG (reference sequence). The CDR3 has 11 amino acids. CDR3 protein: CAWSRMNTQYF. As DNA, the CDR3 is TGTGCCTGGAGTCGCATGAATACGCAGTATTTT.